This TCR beta chain stems from a study of blood T cell repertoires in COVID-19. Overall study context: Spain, Italy and the United States supplied samples that represented acute and convalescent COVID-19. From T cells, B-cell-depleted T cells, or PBMCs came the material, which was cDNA or gDNA.

Authors' processing steps: Amplification with reference gene primers provided the estimates of nucleated cell counts. TCRdb's copy holds only in-frame clones and misses some; the assay was immunoSEQ multiplex PCR. V and J calls and clone size are copied from that table; D and trimming were computed from the DNA. This sample has 300,000 to 400,000 clones, with under 95% found just once. Germline V gene sequence: CDR1 KGHSH, CDR2 LQKENI. The CDR3 length is 16 residues. V gave up 3 bases and J gave up 5 bases; unmatched junction bases: 11. The sequence came from a woman aged 18-30 years who had recovered from COVID-19. The specimen was peripheral blood. The chain employs TRBV18 and TRBJ2-7; 9 positions agree with TRBD1. Here the CDR3 reads CASSPQRGQGIHEQYV. The CDR3 region has the DNA TGTGCCAGCTCACCTCAACGAGGACAGGGGATCCACGAGCAGTACGTC.